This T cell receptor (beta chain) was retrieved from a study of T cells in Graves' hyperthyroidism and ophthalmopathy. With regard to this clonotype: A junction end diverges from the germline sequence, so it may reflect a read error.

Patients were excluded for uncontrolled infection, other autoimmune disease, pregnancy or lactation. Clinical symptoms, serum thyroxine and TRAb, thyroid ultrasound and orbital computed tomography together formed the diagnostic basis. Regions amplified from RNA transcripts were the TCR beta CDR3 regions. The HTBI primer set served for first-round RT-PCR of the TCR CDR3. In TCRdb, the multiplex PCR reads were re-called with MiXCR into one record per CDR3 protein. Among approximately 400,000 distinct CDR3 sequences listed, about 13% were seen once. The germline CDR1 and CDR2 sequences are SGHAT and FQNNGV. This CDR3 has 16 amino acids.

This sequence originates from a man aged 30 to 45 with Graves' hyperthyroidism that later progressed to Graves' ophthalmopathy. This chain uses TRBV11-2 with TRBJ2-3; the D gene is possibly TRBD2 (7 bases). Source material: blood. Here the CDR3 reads CASSIGGGDDTDAQYF. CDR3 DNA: TGTGCCAGCAGCATAGGAGGGGGGGACGACACAGATGCGCAGTATTTT.